The sequence of this T cell receptor beta chain was determined in a study of T cells after yellow fever vaccination. About the study: When fractions had low cell numbers, they were prepared with SMART-Seq v4 Ultra Low Input.

Trimming pared 5 bases from V and 1 base from J, leaving 10 bases between. The germline V gene has CDR1 PRHDT and CDR2 FYEKMQ (reference sequence). The CDR3 has 14 amino acids. TCRdb redid the calling of the 5' RACE reads with MiXCR, one entry per CDR3 protein. Found here are about 510,000 distinct CDR3 sequences, around a fifth of them singletons; the top ten hold approximately 15%. Sequenced here: PBMCs, sampled 20 to 25 days after the first yellow fever vaccination. The rearrangement links TRBV13 to TRBJ2-3; no firm D call. This TCR was recovered from a man between 18 and 35 years old who received the YFV17D yellow fever vaccine. CDR3 bases: TGTGCCAGCAGCCCGAGACCCGGCACAGATACGCAGTATTTT. Amino acid sequence: CASSPRPGTDTQYF.